This is a list of T cell receptor beta chains from one sample in a study of blood T cells in healthy people across ages. TCRdb called the 5' RACE reads again in MiXCR, with one record for every CDR3 protein. The table has approximately 1.5 million distinct CDR3 sequences, almost 35% seen once. Material for sequencing was blood. These receptors were taken from a woman in her 30s in good health. The CDR3 runs from the conserved cysteine through the conserved F or W. A D gene is named only where the DNA matches it firmly. Clone size is stated in some rows and not others, as once, few, many or a class when expanded.

J gene: TRBJ2-3
D gene: TRBD1
V gene: TRBV6-1
clone size: NA
CDR3 DNA: TGTGCCAGCACAAACAGGGGCGGAACGCAGTATTTT
CDR3 protein: CASTNRGGTQYF

J gene: TRBJ1-2
D gene: NA
V gene: TRBV18
clone size: NA
CDR3 DNA: TGTGCCAGCTCACCGCCCCAGAGTCCTAACTATGGCTACACCTTC
CDR3 protein: CASSPPQSPNYGYTF

J gene: TRBJ2-5
D gene: NA
V gene: TRBV3-1
clone size: few
CDR3 DNA: TGTGCCAGCAGCCAAGAGTGGGGCGGGACACAAGAGACCCAGTACTTC
CDR3 protein: CASSQEWGGTQETQYF

J gene: TRBJ2-3
D gene: NA
V gene: TRBV6-6
clone size: NA
CDR3 DNA: TGTGCTACTATACCCGGGACCCGAAAAGATACGCAGTATTTT
CDR3 protein: CATIPGTRKDTQYF

J gene: TRBJ2-1
D gene: TRBD2
V gene: TRBV12-5
clone size: few
CDR3 DNA: TGTGCTAGTGGTCAGGGACTAGCGAGCAATGAGCAGTTCTTC
CDR3 protein: CASGQGLASNEQFF

J gene: TRBJ2-7
D gene: TRBD1
V gene: TRBV29-1
clone size: NA
CDR3 DNA: TGCAGCGTTGTGACAGGGGAATCCTACGAGCGGTACTTC
CDR3 protein: CSVVTGESYERYF

J gene: TRBJ2-5
D gene: TRBD2
V gene: TRBV12-3/TRBV12-4
clone size: NA
CDR3 DNA: TGTGCCAGCAGTTTCGGACTAGCGGGGGGGCAAGAGACCCAGTACTTC
CDR3 protein: CASSFGLAGGQETQYF

J gene: TRBJ2-7
D gene: NA
V gene: TRBV7-3
clone size: NA
CDR3 DNA: TGTGCCAGCAGTCCAGGGATGGTTGTTAGCTACGAGCAGTACTTC
CDR3 protein: CASSPGMVVSYEQYF

J gene: TRBJ2-5
D gene: TRBD1
V gene: TRBV5-1
clone size: few
CDR3 DNA: TGCGCCAGCAGCCTTCGTCCCTACCGGGACAGGGGGCTTGAAGAGACCCAGTACTTC
CDR3 protein: CASSLRPYRDRGLEETQYF

J gene: TRBJ1-5
D gene: NA
V gene: TRBV7-2
clone size: few
CDR3 DNA: TGTGCCAGCAGGTCACAGGGATCCAATCGCAATCAGCCCCAGCATTTT
CDR3 protein: CASRSQGSNRNQPQHF

J gene: TRBJ2-5
D gene: NA
V gene: TRBV6-6
clone size: NA
CDR3 DNA: TGTGCCAGCAGCGCCCGGACTGAGACCCAGTACTTC
CDR3 protein: CASSARTETQYF

J gene: TRBJ2-7
D gene: NA
V gene: TRBV20-1
clone size: NA
CDR3 DNA: TGCAGTGCCAGACCAGGACTATCCTACGAGCAGTACTTC
CDR3 protein: CSARPGLSYEQYF

J gene: TRBJ1-4
D gene: TRBD1
V gene: TRBV5-1
clone size: NA
CDR3 DNA: TGCGCCAGCAGCTTGTACAGGGGGCTTGAAGAAAAACTGTTTTTT
CDR3 protein: CASSLYRGLEEKLFF

J gene: TRBJ1-1
D gene: NA
V gene: TRBV20-1
clone size: NA
CDR3 DNA: TGCAGTGCTAGCGGGACTTCTCGGGTGAACACTGAAGCTTTCTTT
CDR3 protein: CSASGTSRVNTEAFF

J gene: TRBJ1-2
D gene: TRBD1
V gene: TRBV20-1
clone size: NA
CDR3 DNA: TGCAGTGCCACAGGGGAACAGGGAGTAGCTAACTATGGCTACACCTTC
CDR3 protein: CSATGEQGVANYGYTF

J gene: TRBJ2-5
D gene: NA
V gene: TRBV13
clone size: NA
CDR3 DNA: TGTGCCAGCAGCCAATTTGGTTCGAGCTCCTACAATGAGCAGTACTTC
CDR3 protein: CASSQFGSSSYNEQYF

J gene: TRBJ1-6
D gene: TRBD1
V gene: TRBV12-3/TRBV12-4
clone size: NA
CDR3 DNA: TGTGCCACTTCCTCGACAGGGTACAATTCACCCCTCCACTTT
CDR3 protein: CATSSTGYNSPLHF

J gene: TRBJ1-1
D gene: TRBD1
V gene: TRBV6-2/TRBV6-3
clone size: NA
CDR3 DNA: TGTGCCAGCAGTTTCACCAACAGGGGGCTGGTCACTGAAGCTTTCTTT
CDR3 protein: CASSFTNRGLVTEAFF

J gene: TRBJ2-5
D gene: TRBD2
V gene: TRBV10-2
clone size: NA
CDR3 DNA: TGCGCCAGCTCCCGCTTGGGTAGCGGGGGGGCCTGGGAGACCCAGTACTTC
CDR3 protein: CASSRLGSGGAWETQYF

J gene: TRBJ1-3
D gene: NA
V gene: TRBV29-1
clone size: once
CDR3 DNA: TGCAGCGTTCTTTTCGAGGGAAGCTCTGGAAACACCATATATTTT
CDR3 protein: CSVLFEGSSGNTIYF

J gene: TRBJ2-7
D gene: NA
V gene: TRBV29-1
clone size: few
CDR3 DNA: TGCAGCGTTGGACTAGACTACGAGCAGTACTTC
CDR3 protein: CSVGLDYEQYF

J gene: TRBJ2-3
D gene: TRBD2
V gene: TRBV7-9
clone size: few
CDR3 DNA: TGTGCCAGCAGCTTAGCGGGCGGGGGACGCACAGATACGCAGTATTTT
CDR3 protein: CASSLAGGGRTDTQYF